This T cell receptor beta chain emerged from a study of T cells in Graves' hyperthyroidism and ophthalmopathy. Study context: Blood was drawn when the patient was first diagnosed and still untreated.

There were TCR beta CDR3 regions amplified from RNA transcripts. In the first-round RT-PCR of the TCR CDR3, the HTBI primer set was used. TCRdb fed the multiplex PCR reads into MiXCR, producing one record per CDR3 protein. The top ten hold over 45% of the sample, which has about half a million distinct CDR3 sequences, nearly 20% seen once. This clonotype was observed many times. CDR3 length: 12 amino acids. Trimming removed 1 base from V and 10 bases from J, with 8 bases in between. CDR1 and CDR2 (germline): SNHLY, FYNNEI. This rearrangement joins TRBV2 to TRBJ2-1; D may match TRBD1 or TRBD2 (6 bases each). The sample consisted of blood. The receptor's source is a man aged 40-49 years with Graves' ophthalmopathy. CDR3 DNA: TGTGCCAGCAGTGAAGGAGGGGGGGAGCAGTTCTTC. It specifies CASSEGGGEQFF.